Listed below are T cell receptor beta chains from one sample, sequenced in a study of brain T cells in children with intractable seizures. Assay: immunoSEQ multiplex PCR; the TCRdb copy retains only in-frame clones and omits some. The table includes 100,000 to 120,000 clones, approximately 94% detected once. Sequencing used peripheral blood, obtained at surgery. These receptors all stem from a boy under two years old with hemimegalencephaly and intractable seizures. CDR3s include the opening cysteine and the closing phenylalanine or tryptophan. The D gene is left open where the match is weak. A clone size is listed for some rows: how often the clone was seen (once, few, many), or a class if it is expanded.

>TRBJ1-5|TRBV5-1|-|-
CASSLAGDPGQPQHF
TGCGCCAGCAGCTTGGCCGGGGATCCAGGCCAGCCCCAGCATTTT
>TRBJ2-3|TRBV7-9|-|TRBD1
CASSLLGQGRDTQYF
TGTGCCAGCAGCTTACTGGGACAGGGGCGCGATACGCAGTATTTT
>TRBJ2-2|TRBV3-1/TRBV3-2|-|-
CASSQWGGELFF
TGTGCCAGCAGCCAGTGGGGGGGGGAGCTGTTTTTT
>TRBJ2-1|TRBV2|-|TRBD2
CASSTLAGGYNEQFF
TGTGCCAGCAGTACTCTAGCGGGGGGGTACAATGAGCAGTTCTTC
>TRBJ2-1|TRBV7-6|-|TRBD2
CASSPRLAGAYNEQFF
TGTGCCAGCAGCCCCCGACTAGCGGGAGCCTACAATGAGCAGTTCTTC
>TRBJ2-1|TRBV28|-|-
CASSPQGWGTGYNEQFF
TGTGCCAGCAGTCCACAGGGTTGGGGGACGGGGTACAATGAGCAGTTCTTC
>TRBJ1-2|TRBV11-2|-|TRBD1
CASSFAGGIYGYTF
TGTGCCAGCAGCTTTGCAGGGGGCATCTATGGCTACACCTTC
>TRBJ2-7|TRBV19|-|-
CASSMWGERSYEQYF
TGTGCCAGTAGTATGTGGGGGGAGCGCTCCTACGAGCAGTACTTC
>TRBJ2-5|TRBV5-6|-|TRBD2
CASSLAGGRETQYF
TGTGCCAGCAGCCTAGCGGGAGGACGGGAGACCCAGTACTTC
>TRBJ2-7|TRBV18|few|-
CASSANTAYEQYF
TGTGCCAGCTCGGCCAACACAGCTTACGAGCAGTACTTC
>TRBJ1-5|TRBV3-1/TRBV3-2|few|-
CASSQDRGNQPQHF
TGTGCCAGCAGCCAAGACAGGGGCAATCAGCCCCAGCATTTT
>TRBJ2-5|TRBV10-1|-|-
CASNPGEEPPQETQYF
TGCGCCAGCAACCCCGGGGAAGAGCCGCCCCAAGAGACCCAGTACTTC
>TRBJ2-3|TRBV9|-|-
CASSDRPSTDTQYF
TGTGCCAGCAGCGACCGTCCTAGCACAGATACGCAGTATTTT
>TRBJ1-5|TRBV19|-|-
CASSIGLGPHF
TGTGCCAGTAGTATAGGTCTCGGACCGCATTTT
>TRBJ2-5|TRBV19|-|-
CASSIFGETQYF
TGTGCCAGTAGTATTTTCGGAGAGACCCAGTACTTC
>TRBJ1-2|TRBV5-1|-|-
CASSGTNYGYTF
TGCGCCAGCAGCGGGACAAACTATGGCTACACCTTC
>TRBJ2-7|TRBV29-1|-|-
CSVEYEQYF
TGCAGCGTTGAATACGAGCAGTACTTC
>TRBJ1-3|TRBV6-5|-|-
CASRGGGGNTIYF
TGTGCCAGCAGGGGGGGCGGTGGAAACACCATATATTTT
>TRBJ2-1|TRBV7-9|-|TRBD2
CASSRVLAGVFYNEQFF
TGTGCCAGCAGCCGCGTTCTAGCGGGAGTGTTCTACAATGAGCAGTTCTTC
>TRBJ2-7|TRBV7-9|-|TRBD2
CASSLSGADYEQYF
TGTGCCAGCAGCCTTAGCGGGGCGGACTACGAGCAGTACTTC
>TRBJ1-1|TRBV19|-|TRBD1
CASSLQGGPGRAFF
TGTGCCAGTAGTCTCCAGGGGGGCCCCGGCAGAGCTTTCTTT
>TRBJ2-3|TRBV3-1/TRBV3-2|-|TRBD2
CASSLAGAVTDTQYF
TGTGCCAGCAGCCTAGCGGGAGCCGTCACAGATACGCAGTATTTT
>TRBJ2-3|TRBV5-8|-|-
CASSLLLLDGTDTQYF
TGTGCCAGCAGCTTGCTTTTACTAGACGGCACAGATACGCAGTATTTT
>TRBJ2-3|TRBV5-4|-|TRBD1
CASSLNRGTGIDTQYF
TGTGCCAGCAGCTTGAACAGGGGGACAGGGATTGATACGCAGTATTTT
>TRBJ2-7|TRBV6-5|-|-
CASSSYYEQYF
TGTGCCAGCAGCTCCTACTACGAGCAGTACTTC
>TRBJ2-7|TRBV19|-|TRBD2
CASSPKGLAGVYEQYF
TGTGCCAGTAGTCCAAAGGGGCTAGCGGGAGTTTACGAGCAGTACTTC
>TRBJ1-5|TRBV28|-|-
CASSLGSPRRNQPQHF
TGTGCCAGCAGTTTAGGATCACCTCGGCGCAATCAGCCCCAGCATTTT
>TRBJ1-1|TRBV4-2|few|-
CASSQGPGFMNTEAFF
TGTGCCAGCAGCCAAGGCCCGGGCTTCATGAACACTGAAGCTTTCTTT
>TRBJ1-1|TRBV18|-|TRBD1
CASSPQTGVLTEAFF
TGTGCCAGCTCACCACAGACAGGGGTACTCACTGAAGCTTTCTTT
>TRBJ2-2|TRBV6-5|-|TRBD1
CASSRQGSGELFF
TGTGCCAGCAGTCGACAGGGGTCCGGGGAGCTGTTTTTT
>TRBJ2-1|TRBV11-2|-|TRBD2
CASSLDEVAGGVNEQFF
TGTGCCAGCAGCTTAGATGAAGTAGCGGGAGGAGTCAATGAGCAGTTCTTC
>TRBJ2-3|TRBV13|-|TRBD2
CASSYRTGGPSDTQYF
TGTGCCAGCAGCTACCGAACGGGAGGGCCATCAGATACGCAGTATTTT
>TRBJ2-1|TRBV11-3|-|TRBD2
CASSLRLGSGGTYNEQFF
TGTGCCAGCAGCTTACGACTCGGTAGCGGGGGGACCTACAATGAGCAGTTCTTC
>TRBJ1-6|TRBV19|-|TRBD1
CASSIHGQGGSPLHF
TGTGCCAGTAGTATCCACGGACAGGGAGGTTCACCCCTCCACTTT
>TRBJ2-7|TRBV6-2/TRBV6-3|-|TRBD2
CASSSGGEQYF
TGTGCCAGCAGCTCGGGGGGGGAGCAGTACTTC
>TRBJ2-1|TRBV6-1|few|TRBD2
CASSEALALAGYNEQFF
TGTGCCAGCAGTGAAGCGCTAGCCTTAGCGGGGTACAATGAGCAGTTCTTC
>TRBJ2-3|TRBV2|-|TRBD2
CASSGTSGRTSTDTQYF
TGTGCCAGCAGTGGGACTAGCGGGAGGACTAGCACAGATACGCAGTATTTT
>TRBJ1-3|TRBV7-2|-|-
CATSQGSGNTIYF
TGTGCCACCTCACAGGGCTCTGGAAACACCATATATTTT
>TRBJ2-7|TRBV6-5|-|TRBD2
CASRTRPGGREQYF
TGTGCCAGCAGGACCCGACCGGGGGGAAGGGAGCAGTACTTC
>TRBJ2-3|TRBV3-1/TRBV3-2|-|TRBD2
CASSLLGRRSTDTQYF
TGTGCCAGCAGCCTACTCGGGAGGCGCAGCACAGATACGCAGTATTTT